What follows are 2 T cell receptor beta chains derived from one specimen sequenced in a study of human T cells and chemical hapten exposure. TCRdb reanalysed the RACE reads using MiXCR and keeps one entry per CDR3 protein. The sample records tens of thousands of distinct CDR3 sequences, roughly a tenth being singletons. Time point of the sample: pre-sensitization, week 0. Treatment reported: therapeutic diphenylcyclopropenone sensitization with weekly scalp DPC. Sequences were derived from whole blood, sampled in connection with sensitization to the hapten diphenylcyclopropenone (DPC). The receptors were sampled from a woman aged 40 to 55 with alopecia areata. Some clones in this sample may be carry-over from other donors' samples.

This clonotype has only a few counts. The genes are TRBV5-1 and TRBJ1-3; D not resolved. V was clipped by 4 bases and J by 3 bases, with 11 bases between them. Germline V gene lookup returns CDR1 SGHRS and CDR2 YFSETQ. The length of the CDR3 is 14 residues. The DNA of the CDR3 is TGCGCCAGCAGCCGGGAGTTCAATGGAAACACCATATATTTT. Translating gives CASSREFNGNTIYF.

In its sample, this clonotype was seen many times. The rearrangement links TRBV7-8 to TRBJ1-5; D might be TRBD1 (5 bases). Trimming took 1 base from V and 7 from J, leaving 11 bases between them. CDR3 size: 14 residues. CDR1 and CDR2 from the germline V gene are SGHVS and FQNEAQ. CDR3 residues: CASSLVTGGQPQHF. CDR3 DNA: TGTGCCAGCAGCTTAGTAACTGGGGGGCAGCCCCAGCATTTT.